This TCR beta chain emerged from a study of cytomegalovirus exposure and HLA in healthy donors. Study-wide findings and caveats: Across HLA loci, a later analysis found differing TCR association rates, with DRB1 most and HLA-C fewest. Earlier analysis yielded a pattern in which most TCR beta V segments were productive about 90% or about 30% of the time. In a later analysis, V- and J-gene trimming of beta chains associated with a DCLRE1C missense variant, replicated independently.

Worth noting for this clone: The antigen is undetermined.

V gave up 3 bases and J gave up 4 bases; unmatched junction bases: 2. Per the germline V gene, CDR1 is ENHRY and CDR2 is SYGVKD. The CDR3 consists of 14 residues. The PCR made use of 60 Vbeta and 13 Jbeta primers. The protocol was immunoSEQ multiplex PCR, while the TCRdb copy is restricted to in-frame clones and leaves out a portion. There are some 83,000 clones in the sample, with approximately 1.1% held by the top ten. Input material: PBMCs. This chain links TRBV10-3 with TRBJ2-3, with 9 bases identical to TRBD1. The clonotype was recovered from a woman in her 30s in good health and CMV-seronegative. The CDR3, as DNA: TGTGCCATCAGTGAAGGACAGGGGCCAGATACGCAGTATTTT. This encodes CAISEGQGPDTQYF.